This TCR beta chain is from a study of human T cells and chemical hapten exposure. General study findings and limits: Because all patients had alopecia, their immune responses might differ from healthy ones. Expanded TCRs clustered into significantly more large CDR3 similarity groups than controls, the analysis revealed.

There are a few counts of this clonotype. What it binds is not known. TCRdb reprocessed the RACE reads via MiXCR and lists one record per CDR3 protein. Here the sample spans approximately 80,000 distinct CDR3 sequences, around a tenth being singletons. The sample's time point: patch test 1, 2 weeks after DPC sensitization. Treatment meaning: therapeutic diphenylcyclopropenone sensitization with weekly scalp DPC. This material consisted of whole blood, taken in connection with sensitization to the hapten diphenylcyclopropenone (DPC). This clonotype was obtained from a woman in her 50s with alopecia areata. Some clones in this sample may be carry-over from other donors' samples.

The CDR3 loop is CSAGGSGGYTF. The CDR3 DNA reads TGCAGTGCCGGGGGAAGCGGTGGCTACACCTTC. The J gene is TRBJ1-2, the V gene TRBV20-1; TRBD1 might be the D (5 bases). CDR1 is DFQATT, CDR2 SNEGSKA, per germline (reference sequence). Between the trimmed V and J ends, which lost 6 bases and 7 bases, there was a span of 12 bases. This CDR3 has 11 amino acids.